Listed below are T cell receptor beta chains from one sample, sequenced in a study of neurological immune-mediated disorders. TCRdb itself ran the 5' RACE reads through MiXCR, one entry per CDR3 protein. The table lists 80,000 or so distinct CDR3 sequences, about 9% of them singletons. Material: PBMCs. These receptors were obtained from a man in his fifties in good health. Both conserved end residues are part of each CDR3. D genes are given only for firm matches. Not every row has a clone size; where given, it reads once, few, many or a size class.

clone_size d_call j_call v_call cdr3_nt cdr3_aa
many . TRBJ1-1 TRBV5-1 TGCGCCAGCAGCTTGCTACTGAACACTGAAGCTTTCTTT CASSLLLNTEAFF
. . TRBJ2-3 TRBV7-6 TGTGCCAGCAGCAGAACAGCGAACACAGATACGCAGTATTTT CASSRTANTDTQYF
many . TRBJ1-5 TRBV3-1 TGTGCCAGCACCCCTTCTCCGGGGGCCGGTCAGCCCCAGCATTTT CASTPSPGAGQPQHF
many . TRBJ2-3 TRBV12-3/TRBV12-4 TGTGCCAGCAGGTTTGGAGCCCACACAGATACGCAGTATTTT CASRFGAHTDTQYF
many . TRBJ2-1 TRBV12-3/TRBV12-4 TGTGCCAGCAGTACCGGGACTCTCTCCTACAATGAGCAGTTCTTC CASSTGTLSYNEQFF
many TRBD1 TRBJ2-2 TRBV7-2 TGTGCCAGCAGCTTAGGCACGAGGACAGGAAGTGCCGGGGAGCTGTTTTTT CASSLGTRTGSAGELFF
many . TRBJ1-6 TRBV7-2 TGTGCCAGCAGCCCAGAGTTCTGGTCACCCCTCCACTTT CASSPEFWSPLHF
many . TRBJ1-1 TRBV5-1 TGCGCCAGCAGCTTGGTCCAGGGTAACACTGAAGCTTTCTTT CASSLVQGNTEAFF
many . TRBJ2-7 TRBV5-1 TGCGCCAGCAGCTTGCCTGGGGGGCTGGCTGACGAGCAGTACTTC CASSLPGGLADEQYF
few . TRBJ2-1 TRBV20-1 TGCAGTGCTAGGCCCCAGTTTAAGGGATACAATGAGCAGTTCTTC CSARPQFKGYNEQFF
many . TRBJ1-6 TRBV28 TGTGCCAGCAGGCCACCGGGATCCTATAATTCACCCCTCCACTTT CASRPPGSYNSPLHF
. . TRBJ1-4 TRBV5-5 TGTGCCAGCATCTTGAACGGGCAAGGGAGTGAAAAACTGTTTTTT CASILNGQGSEKLFF
many TRBD2 TRBJ2-1 TRBV18 TGTGCCAGCTCACCGATGACCGGGACTAGCGGGAGGAATGAGCAGTTCTTC CASSPMTGTSGRNEQFF
. TRBD1 TRBJ2-2 TRBV15 TGTGCCACCAGCGACAGACAGGGTTATGGTGTGAACACCGGGGAGCTGTTTTTT CATSDRQGYGVNTGELFF
many . TRBJ2-3 TRBV20-1 TGCAGTGCTACCTCGGGGGATACGCAGTATTTT CSATSGDTQYF
many . TRBJ2-1 TRBV6-5 TGTGCCAGCAGTTACTCGAAGGGGGGCTCCTACAATGAGCAGTTCTTC CASSYSKGGSYNEQFF
many TRBD2 TRBJ2-2 TRBV7-3 TGTGCCAGCAGCCCGACTAGCGGGAGTGCCGGGGAGCTGTTTTTT CASSPTSGSAGELFF
many . TRBJ2-7 TRBV6-1 TGTGCCAGCACTCGTGACGGTCCCTACGAGCAGTACTTC CASTRDGPYEQYF
. . TRBJ2-2 TRBV29-1 TGCAGTGCCAATGTGGGGAACACCGGGGAGCTGGTTTTT CSANVGNTGELVF
many TRBD1 TRBJ1-6 TRBV20-1 TGCAGTGCAACCAAGGACAGGCTCCTGCGGAATTCACCCCTCCACTTT CSATKDRLLRNSPLHF